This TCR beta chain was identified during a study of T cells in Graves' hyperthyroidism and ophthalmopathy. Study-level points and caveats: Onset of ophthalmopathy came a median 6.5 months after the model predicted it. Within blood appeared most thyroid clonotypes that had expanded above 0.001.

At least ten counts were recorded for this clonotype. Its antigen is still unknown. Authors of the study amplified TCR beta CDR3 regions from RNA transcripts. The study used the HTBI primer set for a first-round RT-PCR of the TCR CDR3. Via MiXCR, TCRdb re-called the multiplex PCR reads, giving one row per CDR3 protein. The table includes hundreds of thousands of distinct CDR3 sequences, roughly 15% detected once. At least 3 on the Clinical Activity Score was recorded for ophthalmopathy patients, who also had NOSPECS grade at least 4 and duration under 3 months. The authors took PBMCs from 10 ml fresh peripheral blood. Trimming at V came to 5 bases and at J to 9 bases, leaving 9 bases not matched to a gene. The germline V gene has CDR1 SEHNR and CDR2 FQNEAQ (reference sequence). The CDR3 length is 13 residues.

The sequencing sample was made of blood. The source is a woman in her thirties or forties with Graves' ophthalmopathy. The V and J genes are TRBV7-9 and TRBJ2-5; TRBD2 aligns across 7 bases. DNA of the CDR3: TGTGCCAGCAGCCCATTGACTAGCTCGGCCCAGTACTTC. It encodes CASSPLTSSAQYF.